This record covers a single TCR beta chain. The target antigen is unknown. Sequencing used immunoSEQ multiplex PCR; TCRdb keeps in-frame clones, though not all of them. The data show tens of thousands of clones, about 93% seen once. The CDR3 consists of 11 residues. The ends were cut back, 3 bases at V and 4 bases at J, with 7 bases in the middle. Germline V gives CDR1 GTSNPN, CDR2 SVGIG (reference sequence). These data come from a study of OX40 agonist ivuxolimab in advanced cancers. Looking at the study overall: Dose-escalation cases comprised hepatocellular carcinoma, melanoma, renal cell or head and neck cancer. Of mixed ages from about 20 to 90 and averaging roughly 60 years, the group was about 80% male. Partial responses were achieved by three patients: one hepatocellular carcinoma, two cutaneous melanoma. Findings of the study overall: Patients who responded partially at 0.1-3.0 mg/kg showed clonal expansion ranking among the lowest.

Sample: CD4+ or CD8+ T cells sorted from blood, taken in a trial of the OX40 agonist ivuxolimab. The sequence came from an adult with an advanced solid tumor such as melanoma, head and neck, liver or kidney cancer. This chain joins TRBV30 and TRBJ2-7, with D tentatively TRBD2 (5 bases). Written as DNA, the CDR3 is TGTGCCTGGAGAAGAGGGTACGAGCAGTACTTC. Its protein product is CAWRRGYEQYF.